This T cell receptor beta chain was obtained from a study of T cell repertoires in cytomegalovirus infection. TCRdb used MiXCR to reprocess the reads, holding one entry per CDR3 protein. The sample has more than 650,000 distinct CDR3 sequences, 35% seen once. The germline V gene has CDR1 SGHNT and CDR2 YYREEE (reference sequence). The J segment lost 1 base and the V segment lost 2 bases, leaving 3 bases of the junction unmatched. The CDR3 runs to 16 residues. Source material: PBMCs. The TCR originated in a human donor in good health (CMV status not recorded). Some clones in this sample may be carry-over from other donors' samples. This sequence joins TRBV5-4 and TRBJ2-5, with 12 positions matching TRBD2. CDR3 region: CASSFKLAGGQETQYF. CDR3 DNA: TGTGCCAGCAGCTTCAAACTAGCGGGGGGCCAAGAGACCCAGTACTTC.